The present entry profiles one T cell receptor (beta chain) with its context. This clonotype came up many times. It lacks a known antigen. Qualities for individual bases were not recorded, and no much larger clone is one base off. Receptors were amplified or captured by RT-PCR. Instrument on record: Illumina MiSeq. The raw public data were reprocessed by TCRdb itself: fastp quality trimming at Q25, MiXCR clonotype calling, in-frame beta chains only. Merged by CDR3 protein, the rows form single entries marked with the most common genes and DNA. This sample lists hundreds of thousands of distinct CDR3 sequences; 14% were detected once. The ten most abundant clones make up about 3.9% of the sample. This entry comes from a study (TCRdb year 2016). The junction shows trimming of 8 bases on V and 1 base on J, plus 13 bases between the germline ends. Based on the germline V gene, the CDR1 and CDR2 sequences are KGHSH and LQKENI. The CDR3 goes from the cysteine to the phenylalanine over 14 residues. Only the CDR3 DNA is retained, 42 bases long and in frame from the first base.

The sequence joins TRBV18 to TRBJ2-3; tentative D gene TRBD2, with 5 bases matching. The source is a female donor in good health, serving as a healthy control. The sequencing input was memory CD4+ T cells from blood. For the CDR3, the sequence is CASSPSRGTDTQYF. The nucleotides read TGTGCCAGCAGCCCTAGCCGGGGCACAGATACGCAGTATTTT.